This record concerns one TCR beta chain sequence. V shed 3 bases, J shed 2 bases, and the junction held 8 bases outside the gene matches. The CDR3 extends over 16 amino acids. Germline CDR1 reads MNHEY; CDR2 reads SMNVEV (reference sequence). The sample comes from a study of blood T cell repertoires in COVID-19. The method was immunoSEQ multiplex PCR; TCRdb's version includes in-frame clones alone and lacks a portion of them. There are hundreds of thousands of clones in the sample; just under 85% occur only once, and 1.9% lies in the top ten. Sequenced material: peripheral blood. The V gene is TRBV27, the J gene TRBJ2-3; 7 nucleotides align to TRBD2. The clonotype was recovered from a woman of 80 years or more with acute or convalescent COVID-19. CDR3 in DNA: TGTGCCAGCAGTTTTGGGGGGGTGACTAACACAGATACGCAGTATTTT. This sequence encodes CASSFGGVTNTDTQYF.